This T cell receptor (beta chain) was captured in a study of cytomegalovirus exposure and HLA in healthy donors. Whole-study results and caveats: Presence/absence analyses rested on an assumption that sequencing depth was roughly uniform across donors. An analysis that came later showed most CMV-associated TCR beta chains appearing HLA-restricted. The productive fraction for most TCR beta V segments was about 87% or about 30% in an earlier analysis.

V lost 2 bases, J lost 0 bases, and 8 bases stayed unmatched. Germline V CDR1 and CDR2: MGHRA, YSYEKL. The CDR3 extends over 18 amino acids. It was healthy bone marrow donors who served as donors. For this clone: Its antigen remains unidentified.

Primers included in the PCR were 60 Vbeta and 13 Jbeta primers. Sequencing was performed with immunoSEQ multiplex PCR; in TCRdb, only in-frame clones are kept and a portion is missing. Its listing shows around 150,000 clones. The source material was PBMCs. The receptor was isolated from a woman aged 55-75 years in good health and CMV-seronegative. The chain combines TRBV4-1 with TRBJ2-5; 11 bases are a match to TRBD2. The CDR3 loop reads CASSQIIIAGGNQETQYF. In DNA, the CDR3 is TGCGCCAGCAGCCAAATCATTATAGCGGGGGGGAACCAAGAGACCCAGTACTTC.